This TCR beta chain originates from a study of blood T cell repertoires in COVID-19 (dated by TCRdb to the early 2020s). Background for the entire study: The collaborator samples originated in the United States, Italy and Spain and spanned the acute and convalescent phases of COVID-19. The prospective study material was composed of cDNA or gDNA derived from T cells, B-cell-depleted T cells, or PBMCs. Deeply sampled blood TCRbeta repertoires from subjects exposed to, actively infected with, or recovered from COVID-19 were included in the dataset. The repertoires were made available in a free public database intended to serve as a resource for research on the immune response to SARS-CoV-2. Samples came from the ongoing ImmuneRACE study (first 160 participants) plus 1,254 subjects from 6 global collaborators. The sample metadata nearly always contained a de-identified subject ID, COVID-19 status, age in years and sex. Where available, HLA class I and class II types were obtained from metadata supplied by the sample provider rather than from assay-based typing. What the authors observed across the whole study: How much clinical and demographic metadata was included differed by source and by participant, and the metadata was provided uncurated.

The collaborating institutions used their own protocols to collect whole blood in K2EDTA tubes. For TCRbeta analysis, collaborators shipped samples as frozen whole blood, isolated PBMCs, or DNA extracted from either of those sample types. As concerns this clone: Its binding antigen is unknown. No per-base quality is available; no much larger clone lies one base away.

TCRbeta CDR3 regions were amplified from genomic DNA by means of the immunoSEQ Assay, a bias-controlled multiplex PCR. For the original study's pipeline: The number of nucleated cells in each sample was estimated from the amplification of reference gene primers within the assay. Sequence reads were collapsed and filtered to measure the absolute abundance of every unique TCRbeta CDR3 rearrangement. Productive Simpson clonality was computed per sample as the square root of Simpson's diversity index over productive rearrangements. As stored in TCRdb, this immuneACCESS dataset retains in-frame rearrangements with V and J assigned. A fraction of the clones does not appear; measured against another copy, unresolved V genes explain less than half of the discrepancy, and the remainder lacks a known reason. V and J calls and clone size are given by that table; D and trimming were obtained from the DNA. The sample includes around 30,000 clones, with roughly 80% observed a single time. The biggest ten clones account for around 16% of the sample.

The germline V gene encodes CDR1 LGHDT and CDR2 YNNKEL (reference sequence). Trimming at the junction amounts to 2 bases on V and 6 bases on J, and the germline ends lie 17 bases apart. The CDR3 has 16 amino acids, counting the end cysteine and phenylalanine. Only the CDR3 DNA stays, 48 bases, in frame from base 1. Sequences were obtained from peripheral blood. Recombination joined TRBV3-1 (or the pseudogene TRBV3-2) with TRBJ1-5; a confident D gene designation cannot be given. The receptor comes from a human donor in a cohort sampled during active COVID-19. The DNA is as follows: TGTGCCAGCAGCCAAAGCCCGGGGTTAGGCGGTCAGCCCCAGCATTTT. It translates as CASSQSPGLGGQPQHF.